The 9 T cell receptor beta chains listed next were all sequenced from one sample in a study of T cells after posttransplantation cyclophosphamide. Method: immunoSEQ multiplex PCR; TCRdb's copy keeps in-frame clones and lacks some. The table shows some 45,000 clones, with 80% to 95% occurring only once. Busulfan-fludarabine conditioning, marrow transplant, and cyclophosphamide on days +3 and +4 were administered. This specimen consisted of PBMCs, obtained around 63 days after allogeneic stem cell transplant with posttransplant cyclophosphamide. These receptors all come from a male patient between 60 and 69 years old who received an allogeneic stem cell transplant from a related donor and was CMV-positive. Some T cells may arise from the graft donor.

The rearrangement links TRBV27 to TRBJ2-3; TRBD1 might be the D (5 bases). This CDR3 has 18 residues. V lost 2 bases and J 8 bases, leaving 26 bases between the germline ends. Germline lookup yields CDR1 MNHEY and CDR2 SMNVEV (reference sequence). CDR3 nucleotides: TGTGCCAGCAGTTTAAGTCCCGGGTCAGTCCTCCAGGGTGGTACGCAGTATTTT. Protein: CASSLSPGSVLQGGTQYF.

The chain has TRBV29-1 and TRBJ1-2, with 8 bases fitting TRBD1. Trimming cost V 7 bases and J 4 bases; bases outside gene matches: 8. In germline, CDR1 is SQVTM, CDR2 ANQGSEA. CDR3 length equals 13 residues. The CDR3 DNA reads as TGCAGCGCTGAGACAGGGGACAGCTATGGCTACACCTTC. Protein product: CSAETGDSYGYTF.

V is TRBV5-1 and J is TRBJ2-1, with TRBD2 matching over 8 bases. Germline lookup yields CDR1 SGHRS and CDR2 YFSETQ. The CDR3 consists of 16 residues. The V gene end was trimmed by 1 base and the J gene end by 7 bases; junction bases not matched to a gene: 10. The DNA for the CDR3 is TGCGCCAGCAGCTTGAGATCGGGGGGGCAAACGAATGAGCAGTTCTTC. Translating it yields CASSLRSGGQTNEQFF.

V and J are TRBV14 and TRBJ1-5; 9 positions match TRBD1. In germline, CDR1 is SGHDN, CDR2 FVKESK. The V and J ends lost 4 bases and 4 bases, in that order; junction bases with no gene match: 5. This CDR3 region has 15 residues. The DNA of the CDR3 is TGTGCCAGCAGCCCAGCCGGGACAGGGAATCAGCCCCAGCATTTT. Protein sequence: CASSPAGTGNQPQHF.

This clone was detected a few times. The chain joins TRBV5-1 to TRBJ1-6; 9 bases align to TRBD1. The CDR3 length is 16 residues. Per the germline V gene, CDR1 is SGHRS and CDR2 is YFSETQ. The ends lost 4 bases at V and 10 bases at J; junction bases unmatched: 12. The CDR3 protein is CASSPGAPDRGSPLHF. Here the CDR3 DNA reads TGCGCCAGCAGCCCGGGGGCACCTGACAGGGGGTCACCCCTCCACTTT.

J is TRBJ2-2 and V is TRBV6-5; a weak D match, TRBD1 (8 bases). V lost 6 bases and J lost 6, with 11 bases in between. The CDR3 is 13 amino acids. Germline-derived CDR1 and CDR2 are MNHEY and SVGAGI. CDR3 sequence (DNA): TGTGCCAGCAGAACAGGGGGGGCCGGGGAGCTGTTTTTT. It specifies CASRTGGAGELFF.

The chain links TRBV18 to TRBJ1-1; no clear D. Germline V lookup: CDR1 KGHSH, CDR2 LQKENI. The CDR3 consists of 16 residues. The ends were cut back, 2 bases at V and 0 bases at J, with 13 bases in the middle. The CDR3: CASSPRRVSLNTEAFF. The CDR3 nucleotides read TGTGCCAGCTCACCAAGGAGGGTTAGTTTGAACACTGAAGCTTTCTTT. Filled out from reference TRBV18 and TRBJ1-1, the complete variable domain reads NAGVMQNPRHLVRRRGQEARLRCSPMKGHSHVYWYRQLPEEGLKFMVYLQKENIIDESGMPKERFSAEFPKEGPSILRIQQVVRGDSAAYFCASSPRRVSLNTEAFFGQGTRLTVV.

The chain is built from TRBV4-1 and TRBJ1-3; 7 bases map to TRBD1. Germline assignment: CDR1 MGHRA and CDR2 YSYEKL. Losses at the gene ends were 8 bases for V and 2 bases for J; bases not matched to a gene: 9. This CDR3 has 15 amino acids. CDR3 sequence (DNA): TGCGCCAGCCTCATAATTAGGGGGCCTGGAAACACCATATATTTT. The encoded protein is CASLIIRGPGNTIYF.

CDR3 sequence reads: CASSLGPRREQFF. The CDR3 DNA follows: TGTGCCAGCAGCTTAGGACCGCGGAGGGAGCAGTTCTTC. The chain recombines TRBV7-9 with TRBJ2-1, with a possible D match to TRBD2 (5 bases). Trimming stripped 1 base from V and 10 bases from J, with 11 bases between. CDR1 and CDR2 (germline): SEHNR, FQNEAQ (reference sequence). The CDR3 covers 13 residues.